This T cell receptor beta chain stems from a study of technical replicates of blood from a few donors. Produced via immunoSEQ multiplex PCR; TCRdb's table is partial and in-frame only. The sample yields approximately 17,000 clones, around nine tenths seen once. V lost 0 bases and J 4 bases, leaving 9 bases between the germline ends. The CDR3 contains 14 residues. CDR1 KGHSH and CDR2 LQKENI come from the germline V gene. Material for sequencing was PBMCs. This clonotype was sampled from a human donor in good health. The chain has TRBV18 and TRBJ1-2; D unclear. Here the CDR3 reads CASSPPGDAYGYTF. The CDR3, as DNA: TGTGCCAGCTCACCACCGGGCGATGCCTATGGCTACACCTTC.